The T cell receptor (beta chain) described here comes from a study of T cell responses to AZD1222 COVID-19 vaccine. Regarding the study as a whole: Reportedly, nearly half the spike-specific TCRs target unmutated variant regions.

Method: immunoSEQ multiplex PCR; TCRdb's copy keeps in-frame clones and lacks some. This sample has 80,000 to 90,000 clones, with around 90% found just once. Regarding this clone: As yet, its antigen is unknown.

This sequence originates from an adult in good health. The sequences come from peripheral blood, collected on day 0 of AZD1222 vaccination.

The CDR3 loop reads CASSLGLGLAGGQETQYF. CDR3 DNA sequence: TGTGCCAGCAGCTTGGGGCTGGGACTAGCGGGAGGCCAAGAGACCCAGTACTTC. The chain recombines TRBV5-4 with TRBJ2-5, with 15 positions matching TRBD2. V shed 0 bases and J 1 base; nucleotides not matched to a gene: 4. CDR1 and CDR2 from the germline V gene are SGHNT and YYREEE (reference sequence). The CDR3 has 18 amino acids.